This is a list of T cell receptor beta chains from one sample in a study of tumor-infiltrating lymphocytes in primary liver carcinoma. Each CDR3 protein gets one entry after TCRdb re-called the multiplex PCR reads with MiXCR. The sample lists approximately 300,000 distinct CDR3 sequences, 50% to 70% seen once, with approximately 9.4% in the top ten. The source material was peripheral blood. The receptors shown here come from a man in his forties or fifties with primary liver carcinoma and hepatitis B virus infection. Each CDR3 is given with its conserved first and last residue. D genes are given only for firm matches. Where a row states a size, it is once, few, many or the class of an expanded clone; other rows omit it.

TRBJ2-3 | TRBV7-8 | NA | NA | CASSPASAGSYYF | TGTGCCAGCAGCCCGGCTAGCGCCGGATCGTATTATTTT
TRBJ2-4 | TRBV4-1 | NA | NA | CASSPVVQKGNIQYF | TGCGCCAGTAGCCCAGTCGTACAGAAAGGAAACATTCAGTACTTC
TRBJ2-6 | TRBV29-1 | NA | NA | CSVGLSGANVMTF | TGCAGCGTGGGGTTATCTGGGGCTAATGTCATGACTTTC
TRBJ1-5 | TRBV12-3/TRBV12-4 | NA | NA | CASSPPWGLDQPQHF | TGTGCCAGCAGTCCCCCCTGGGGGTTAGATCAGCCCCAGCATTTT
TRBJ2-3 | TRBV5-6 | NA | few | CASSLLREDTQYF | TGTGCCAGCAGCTTGTTGAGGGAAGATACGCAGTATTTT
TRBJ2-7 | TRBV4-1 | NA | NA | CTSSQEATPGAYEQYF | TGCACCAGCAGCCAAGAGGCCACCCCAGGGGCCTATGAGCAGTACTTC
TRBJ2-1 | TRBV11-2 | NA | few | CASSFVALGERFF | TGTGCCAGCAGCTTTGTAGCCCTGGGTGAGCGGTTCTTC
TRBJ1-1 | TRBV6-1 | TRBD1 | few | CASSATGATEAFF | TGTGCCAGCAGTGCAACAGGGGCCACTGAAGCTTTCTTT
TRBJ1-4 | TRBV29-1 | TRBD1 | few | CSVGDRGPGYNEKLFF | TGCAGCGTTGGGGACAGGGGGCCCGGCTATAATGAAAAACTGTTTTTT
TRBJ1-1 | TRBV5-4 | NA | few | CASSGDTSASTEAFF | TGTGCCAGCAGCGGGGACACGTCCGCCTCCACTGAAGCTTTCTTT
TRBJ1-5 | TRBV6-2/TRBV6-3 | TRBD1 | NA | CASGGPGQGYQSQHF | TGTGCCAGCGGTGGACCGGGACAGGGCTATCAGTCCCAGCATTTT
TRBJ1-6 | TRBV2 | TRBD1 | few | CASYDRGNSPLHF | TGTGCCAGCTACGACAGGGGTAATTCACCCCTCCACTTT
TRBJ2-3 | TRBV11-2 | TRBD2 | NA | CASSSGLAGGYDTQYF | TGTGCCAGCAGCTCCGGACTAGCGGGAGGATATGATACGCAGTATTTT
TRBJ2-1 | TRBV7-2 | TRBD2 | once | CASSLAAGANEQSF | TGTGCCAGCAGCTTAGCAGCGGGGGCCAATGAGCAATCCTTC
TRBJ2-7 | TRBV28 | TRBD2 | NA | CATARGGTTNEQYF | TGTGCCACTGCGAGAGGTGGGACTACAAACGAGCAGTACTTC
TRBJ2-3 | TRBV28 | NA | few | CASRETLNQPQYF | TGTGCCAGCAGGGAAACGCTCAATCAGCCCCAGTATTTT
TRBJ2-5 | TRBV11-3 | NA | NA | CASSLMATETRYF | TGTGCCAGCAGTCTAATGGCTACGGAGACCCGGTACTTC
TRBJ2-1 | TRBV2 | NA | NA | CASIRDHYNEQFF | TGTGCCAGCATCCGGGACCACTACAATGAGCAGTTCTTC
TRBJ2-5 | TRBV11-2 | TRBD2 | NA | CPSSFRAGGETQYF | TGTCCCAGTAGCTTTCGGGCGGGAGGGGAGACCCAGTACTTC
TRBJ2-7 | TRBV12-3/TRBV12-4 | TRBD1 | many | CASSSTGGLYEQYF | TGTGCCAGCAGTTCGACAGGGGGCCTATACGAGCAGTACTTC
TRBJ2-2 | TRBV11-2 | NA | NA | CASSLPIGTRNTGELFF | TGTGCCAGCAGCTTGCCAATAGGGACAAGAAACACCGGGGAGCTGTTTTTT
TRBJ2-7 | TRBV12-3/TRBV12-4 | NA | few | CASSLERFEQYF | TGTGCCAGCAGTTTAGAGCGCTTCGAGCAGTACTTC
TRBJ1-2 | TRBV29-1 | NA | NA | CSVTDSSHNYGCTF | NA
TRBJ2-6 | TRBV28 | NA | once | CASGRTSGANVLTF | TGTGCCAGCGGTCGGACATCTGGGGCCAACGTCCTGACTTTC
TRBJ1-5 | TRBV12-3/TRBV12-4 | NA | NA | CASRPRGELQPQHF | TGTGCCAGCAGGCCAAGGGGCGAGCTTCAGCCCCAGCATTTT
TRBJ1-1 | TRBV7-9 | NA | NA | CANARMNTEAFF | TGTGCCAACGCCCGCATGAACACTGAAGCTTTCTTT
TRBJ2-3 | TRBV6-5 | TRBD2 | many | CASRLSSGRTDTQYF | TGTGCCAGCAGGCTTTCTAGCGGGAGAACAGATACGCAGTATTTT
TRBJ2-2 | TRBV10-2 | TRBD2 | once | CASGGLEGTGELFF | TGCGCCAGCGGAGGACTAGAAGGGACCGGGGAGCTGTTTTTT
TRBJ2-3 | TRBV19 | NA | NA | CASMLTAVTDTQYF | TGTGCCAGTATGTTGACAGCCGTCACAGATACGCAGTATTTT
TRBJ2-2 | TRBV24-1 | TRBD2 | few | CATSRTGGTGELFF | TGTGCCACCAGTAGGACGGGGGGCACCGGGGAGCTGTTTTTT
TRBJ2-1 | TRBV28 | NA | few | CASKGTGYNEQFF | TGTGCCAGCAAGGGGACGGGGTACAATGAGCAGTTCTTC
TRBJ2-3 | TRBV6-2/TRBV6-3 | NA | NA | CDSRKRPGGTDAQYF | TGTGACAGCAGGAAAAGGCCGGGGGGCACAGATGCGCAGTATTTT
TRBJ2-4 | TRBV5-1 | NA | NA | CASSSAGTQNIQYF | TGCGCCAGCAGCTCCGCAGGGACACAAAACATTCAGTACTTC
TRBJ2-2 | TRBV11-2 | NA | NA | CASSLVNSVGEKFF | TGTGCCAGCAGCTTAGTGAATTCGGTCGGGGAGAAGTTTTTT
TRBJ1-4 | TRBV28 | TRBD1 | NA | CASRSTGVDEKLFF | TGTGCCAGCAGGTCGACAGGGGTGGATGAAAAACTGTTTTTT
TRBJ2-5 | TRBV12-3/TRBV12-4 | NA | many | CASSFSAETQYF | TGTGCCAGCAGTTTTAGTGCGGAGACCCAGTACTTC
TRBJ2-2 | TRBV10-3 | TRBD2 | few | CAISGTSGSYPTGELFF | TGTGCCATCAGTGGGACTAGCGGGAGTTATCCCACCGGGGAGCTGTTTTTT
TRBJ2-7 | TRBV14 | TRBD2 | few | CASTAGAGEQYF | TGTGCCAGCACGGCGGGAGCGGGAGAGCAGTACTTC
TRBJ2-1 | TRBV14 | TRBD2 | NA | CASSPFRGTSARNEQFF | TGTGCCAGCAGCCCCTTCAGGGGGACTAGCGCGCGGAATGAGCAGTTCTTC
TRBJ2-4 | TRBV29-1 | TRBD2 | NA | CSVVVSGSSGTKNIRYF | TGCAGCGTTGTTGTTAGCGGGAGCTCCGGGACCAAAAACATTCGGTACTTC
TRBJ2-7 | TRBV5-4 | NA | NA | CASSQSTGSSYEQYF | TGTGCCAGCAGCCAATCCACGGGGTCTTCCTACGAGCAGTACTTC
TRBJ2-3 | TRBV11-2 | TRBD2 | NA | CVSSSGTSGMDTQYF | TGTGTTAGCAGCTCCGGGACTAGCGGGATGGATACGCAGTATTTT
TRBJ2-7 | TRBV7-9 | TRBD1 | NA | CASSSTWDREEDEQYF | TGTGCCAGCAGCTCAACTTGGGACAGGGAGGAGGACGAGCAGTACTTC
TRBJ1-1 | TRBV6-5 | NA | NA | CASSYLPGRRNTEAFF | TGTGCCAGCAGTTATCTTCCGGGACGGAGGAACACTGAAGCTTTCTTT